This T cell receptor (beta chain) appears in the sequencing data of a study of T cell repertoires in cytomegalovirus infection (dated by TCRdb to about 2019). For context, the study as a whole: Donor HLA type was relevant to the analysis, because carriage of CMV infection together with the matching HLA type was indicated by public TCR beta signatures. Overall study outcomes, separate from this receptor: Cumulative frequency of public TCR beta family members discriminated carriers of CMV infection plus the relevant HLA type in this cohort and an independent 352-donor cohort. The ex vivo response was dominated by HLA-C-restricted CMV-specific TCR beta clonotypes, and the single most frequent clonotype in two of eight donors was supplied by these HLA-C-restricted clonotypes.

From a lookup of the germline V gene, CDR1 and CDR2 are SGHVS and FQNEAQ. Deletion took 4 bases off V and 10 bases off J, with a span of 19 bases between the germline ends. The CDR3 has 14 amino acids, counting the end cysteine and phenylalanine. Only the CDR3 part of the read is kept: 42 bases, read in frame from the first base. About this clonotype: What antigen it recognizes has not been identified. No quality values exist for individual bases; no much larger clone is one base distant.

For sequencing, an Illumina HiSeq 1500 was employed. TCRdb ran its own pipeline on the public reads, namely fastp trimming at Q25 and MiXCR clone calling, and kept in-frame beta chains. Rows matching on CDR3 protein sequence are summarized as one entry with the most common DNA and genes. The sample data list fewer than 250,000 distinct CDR3 sequences, and roughly 22% of these were observed just once. The ten largest clones represent over 15% of the sample. Sequenced material: CD8+ T cells from PBMCs. The TCR was taken from a human donor in good health (CMV status not recorded). Some clones in this sample may be carry-over from other donors' samples. Recombination connected TRBV7-8 to TRBJ2-5, with the D call perhaps TRBD1 or TRBD2, as 5 bases match in each case. The DNA sequence is TGTGCCAGCAGCTCCGGGGCAGGTCGCCCCGGCCAGTACTTC. Its protein is CASSSGAGRPGQYF.